This TCR beta chain comes out of a study of cytomegalovirus exposure and HLA in healthy donors. Trimming at V came to 2 bases and at J to 5 bases, leaving 5 bases not matched to a gene. The CDR3 length is 14 residues. From germline, CDR1 is ENHRY and CDR2 SYGVKD. About this clone itself: Its antigen remains unidentified.

The study, taken as a whole, reports: Information on immune exposure was restricted to one variable (CMV serostatus).

Vbeta (60) and Jbeta (13) primers were used in the PCR. Only in-frame clones appear in the TCRdb table, and some are missing; sequencing was by immunoSEQ multiplex PCR. Its table lists roughly 100,000 clones. This clonotype originated in a man between 50 and 59 years old in good health and CMV-seropositive. V usage is TRBV10-3 and J usage is TRBJ2-5; 7 bases fit TRBD1. What was sequenced was PBMCs. CDR3 sequence: CAISEPYRGETQYF. CDR3 DNA: TGTGCCATCAGTGAGCCTTACAGGGGTGAGACCCAGTACTTC.